This T cell receptor (beta chain) was obtained from a study of sequential checkpoint blockade in melanoma. On the study more broadly: TCRβ was sequenced from DNA of some 97 pretreatment tumors.

The sample holds a few counts of this clone. TCRdb's copy holds only in-frame clones and misses some; the assay was immunoSEQ multiplex PCR. The repertoire holds about 21,000 clones, with more than 25% as singletons. Treatment here: randomized to nivolumab then ipilimumab (arm A) or the reverse (arm B). The ends lost 5 bases at V and 4 bases at J; junction bases unmatched: 3. The CDR3 spans 13 residues. Germline loops: CDR1 MDHEN, CDR2 SYDVKM. J is TRBJ1-2 and V is TRBV28; 8 bases match TRBD1. Source: tumor tissue (inferred from file names), taken from a patient given nivolumab and ipilimumab in sequence. This clonotype originated in a human donor with melanoma. For the CDR3, the DNA is TGTGCCAGCAGTGGGGACAGGACCTATGGCTACACCTTC. Its protein product is CASSGDRTYGYTF.